A selection of T cell receptor beta chains follows, all from one sample in a study of blood T cell repertoires in COVID-19. Clones were read by immunoSEQ multiplex PCR, and TCRdb kept only the in-frame ones, dropping some. The sample lists 240,000 or so clones; around 88% were seen once. Sequencing was done on a sample of peripheral blood. The source is an elderly man with acute or convalescent COVID-19. Both conserved end residues are part of each CDR3. D genes are given only for firm matches. Not every row has a clone size; where given, it reads once, few, many or a size class.

d_call	j_call	v_call	clone_size	cdr3_nt	cdr3_aa
.	TRBJ1-5	TRBV3-1/TRBV3-2	.	TGTGCCAGCAGCCAAGATAGACATGGAGGGGCCCAGCATTTT	CASSQDRHGGAQHF
.	TRBJ2-3	TRBV9	.	TGTGCCAGCAGCCCAGACGTGGGGGGGCTCTCAGATACGCAGTATTTT	CASSPDVGGLSDTQYF
.	TRBJ2-7	TRBV28	.	TGTGCCAGCAGTGCAATCCGGGACAAAGACGAGCAGTACTTC	CASSAIRDKDEQYF
TRBD1	TRBJ2-7	TRBV7-3	.	TGTGCCAGCAGCCTTTCCCCGGGACAGGGGGCAGAGCAGTACTTC	CASSLSPGQGAEQYF
.	TRBJ1-3	TRBV19	once	TGTGCCAGTAGATCCCGTTCCTCTGGAAACACCATATATTTT	CASRSRSSGNTIYF
.	TRBJ2-3	TRBV5-1	.	TGCGCCAGCAGCTTGCGGGGTGTAGGCACAGATACGCAGTATTTT	CASSLRGVGTDTQYF
.	TRBJ2-1	TRBV6-1	.	TGTGCCAGCAGTGCCTCGCGTATTCGCTCCTACAATGAGCAGTTCTTC	CASSASRIRSYNEQFF
.	TRBJ1-5	TRBV12-3/TRBV12-4	.	TGTGCCAGCAGTTCCGGGCAGCCCCAGCATTTT	CASSSGQPQHF
.	TRBJ1-2	TRBV5-1	.	TGCGCCAGCAGCTTGGATGACAGCAAATATGGCTACACCTTC	CASSLDDSKYGYTF
.	TRBJ2-2	TRBV14	.	TGTGCCAGCAGCCAAACAGGGTTCACCGGGGAGCTGTTTTTT	CASSQTGFTGELFF
.	TRBJ1-3	TRBV5-4	.	TGTGCCAGCAGCTTGGAGGTTGGGGGCCGCGGCTCTGGAAACACCATATATTTT	CASSLEVGGRGSGNTIYF
.	TRBJ2-4	TRBV27	.	TGTGCTACGAGTCGGGTAGGGGAAAACATTCAGTACTTC	CATSRVGENIQYF
.	TRBJ2-2	TRBV5-1	.	TGCGCCAGCAGAGGGATTGCGGGCGGGGAGCTGTTTTTT	CASRGIAGGELFF
.	TRBJ1-1	TRBV7-2	.	TGTGCCAGCAGCTTCGGCGGGCTCGGATTGATGAACACTGAAGCTTTCTTT	CASSFGGLGLMNTEAFF
.	TRBJ1-2	TRBV18	.	TGTGCCAGCTCCCCGACAGCTAACTATGGCTACACCTTC	CASSPTANYGYTF
.	TRBJ2-1	TRBV5-1	.	TGCGCCAGCAGCTTCAGCGGCGAAGCCTACAATGAGCAGTTCTTC	CASSFSGEAYNEQFF
TRBD2	TRBJ2-7	TRBV3-1/TRBV3-2	.	TGTGCCAGCAGCCCCGGACTAGCGGGGTCTCTGGAGCAGTACTTC	CASSPGLAGSLEQYF
.	TRBJ1-3	TRBV19	.	TGTGCCAGTAGTATAGTATCCGCTGGAAACACCATATATTTT	CASSIVSAGNTIYF
.	TRBJ2-1	TRBV7-2	once	TGTGCCAGCAGCTCGTTACAGGGTGGGAATGAGCAGTTCTTC	CASSSLQGGNEQFF
TRBD2	TRBJ2-3	TRBV7-2	.	TGTGCCAGCAGCCTCCAGCGGGGGGGAGGTGATACGCAGTATTTT	CASSLQRGGGDTQYF
.	TRBJ2-7	TRBV9	once	TGTGCCAGCAGCGGAGGACACCACCCCTACGAGCAGTACTTC	CASSGGHHPYEQYF
.	TRBJ2-2	TRBV5-1	once	TGCGCCAGCAGCTTGCGAGGGCAGAACACCGGGGAGCTGTTTTTT	CASSLRGQNTGELFF
.	TRBJ1-2	TRBV21-1	.	TGTGCCAGCACCCAGACAGGGAGGAGCGATGGCTACACCTTC	CASTQTGRSDGYTF
TRBD1	TRBJ1-5	TRBV7-2	few	TGTGCCAGCAGCTCCCTGACAGGGGGGAGCAATCAGCCCCAGCATTTT	CASSSLTGGSNQPQHF
.	TRBJ1-4	TRBV27	once	TGTGCCAGCAGTTCCCCTCTCCGGGACACAAAAAAACTGTTTTTT	CASSSPLRDTKKLFF
TRBD1	TRBJ1-6	TRBV4-1	.	TGCGCCAGCAGCCAAGAATTCACAGGGGGCAGTTCACCCCTCCACTTT	CASSQEFTGGSSPLHF
.	TRBJ1-5	TRBV4-2	few	TGTGCCAGCAGCCAAGATTTGAATAGGCCCCAGCATTTT	CASSQDLNRPQHF
TRBD2	TRBJ2-1	TRBV4-2	once	TGTGCCAGCAGCCAACCAAGCGGGGGGACTAACAATGAGCAGTTCTTC	CASSQPSGGTNNEQFF
TRBD2	TRBJ2-3	TRBV27	.	TGTGCCAGCAGTTTATTTAGCGGGGGCGCCGGAGGTCCAGATACGCAGTATTTT	CASSLFSGGAGGPDTQYF
TRBD2	TRBJ2-3	TRBV5-4	once	TGTGCCAGCAGCCGCGGGGGACTAGCTATATCAGATACGCAGTATTTT	CASSRGGLAISDTQYF
.	TRBJ1-5	TRBV5-6	once	TGTGCCAGCAGCTCGACCGAGGGCAGGGGATATCAGCCCCAGCATTTT	CASSSTEGRGYQPQHF
.	TRBJ1-6	TRBV18	once	TGTGCCAGCTCCCCCGAGGGGGGGTTGAATTCACCCCTCCACTTT	CASSPEGGLNSPLHF
.	TRBJ1-1	TRBV19	.	TGTGCCAGTAGTGGCGGCCTAAAGAACACTGAAGCTTTCTTT	CASSGGLKNTEAFF
.	TRBJ2-7	TRBV19	.	TGTGCCAGTAGTATAGCCAGGCCCTACGAGCAGTACTTC	CASSIARPYEQYF
TRBD1	TRBJ2-7	TRBV27	.	TGTGCCAGCAGTTTGCCGGGACAGGGACACTACGAGCAGTACTTC	CASSLPGQGHYEQYF
.	TRBJ2-3	TRBV5-1	.	TGCGCCAGCAGCTTCCCAGGGGGCACTAGCGGGTCGTCAGATACGCAGTATTTT	CASSFPGGTSGSSDTQYF
TRBD2	TRBJ2-5	TRBV5-1	.	TGCGCCAGCAGCTCGTTCGGGGGGTCGGAGACCCAGTACTTC	CASSSFGGSETQYF
.	TRBJ2-4	TRBV2	.	TGTGCCAGCACCCCCCTACTTAGCAAAAACATTCAGTACTTC	CASTPLLSKNIQYF
TRBD1	TRBJ1-4	TRBV7-9	.	TGTGCCAGCAGCCGGACAGGGGGTAATGAAAAACTGTTTTTT	CASSRTGGNEKLFF
TRBD1	TRBJ2-7	TRBV28	.	TGTGCCAGCAGTCGGACAGGGGTCCTCTACGAGCAGTACTTC	CASSRTGVLYEQYF
.	TRBJ1-2	TRBV28	once	TGTGCCAGCAGTTTAGGTCAAAGAGCCTATGGCTACACCTTC	CASSLGQRAYGYTF
.	TRBJ2-1	TRBV9	.	TGTGCCAGCGCCGGGGAAGGAGAGCAGTTCTTC	CASAGEGEQFF
.	TRBJ1-1	TRBV2	.	TGTGCCAGCAGTGCGGGAGGGAACACTGAAGCTTTCTTT	CASSAGGNTEAFF
.	TRBJ1-5	TRBV19	.	TGTGCCAGTGGGGTGGCGTGGAGGGATCAGCCCCAGCATTTT	CASGVAWRDQPQHF
TRBD1	TRBJ1-1	TRBV29-1	.	TGCAGCGTTAAGGGGGCGCTGAGTGAAGCTTTCTTT	CSVKGALSEAFF
TRBD1	TRBJ1-2	TRBV5-1	.	TGCGCCAGCAGCTTGGTTCCCAGGGGGCTAGCAGTTGGCTACACCTTC	CASSLVPRGLAVGYTF
.	TRBJ2-3	TRBV7-2	.	TGTGCCAGCCGTCCGGCGGGTACCTTCACAGATACGCAGTATTTT	CASRPAGTFTDTQYF
TRBD1	TRBJ2-7	TRBV19	.	TGTGCCAGTAGTATCGGACAGGGTAGTCCCTACGAGCAGTACTTC	CASSIGQGSPYEQYF
TRBD1	TRBJ2-7	TRBV29-1	.	TGCAGCCTTTCGACCCGACAGGGGTTTTACGAGCAGTACTTC	CSLSTRQGFYEQYF
TRBD1	TRBJ1-4	TRBV28	.	TGTGCCAGCAGTGCCTGGACAGGGGGCAATGAAAAACTGTTTTTT	CASSAWTGGNEKLFF
.	TRBJ1-1	TRBV6-6	.	TGTGCCAGCACTCCTGACGCTGGGGGGACGGCTTTCTTT	CASTPDAGGTAFF
TRBD2	TRBJ2-1	TRBV9	.	TGTGCCAGCAGCGTAAGCGGGGAGAGCTCCTACAATGAGCAGTTCTTC	CASSVSGESSYNEQFF
TRBD2	TRBJ2-1	TRBV5-1	.	TGCGCCAGCAGCTTGGGACTAGCGGGAGTCAATGAGCAGTTCTTC	CASSLGLAGVNEQFF
.	TRBJ1-2	TRBV28	.	TGTGCCAGCAGCCCAGGTGACAGTCGCTATGGCTACACCTTC	CASSPGDSRYGYTF
.	TRBJ1-4	TRBV10-1	.	TGCGCCAGCAGTGAGCTTCAGACCGCCGGGGAACTGTTTTTT	CASSELQTAGELFF
.	TRBJ2-7	TRBV11-2	.	TGTGCCAGCAGCTTAGTGGGCCTCTACTACGAGCAGTACTTC	CASSLVGLYYEQYF
TRBD1	TRBJ1-4	TRBV19	.	TGTGCCAGTAGGCAGGGGGCAACTAATGAAAAACTGTTTTTT	CASRQGATNEKLFF